This T cell receptor (beta chain) derives from a study of shared clonotypes between healthy human individuals. Study summary: Three men and two women, aged 18 to 49, were donors. Whole-study findings and limits: Large depth notwithstanding, sorted-subset sequencing proved incomplete by rarefaction. Shared clonotypes: 4.5% to 5% naive CD4, about 3.5% naive CD8, about 2.5% memory CD4, approximately 0.4% memory CD8. Since donors were few, the genetic and exposure-history diversity represented was limited.

Generated by immunoSEQ multiplex PCR, the TCRdb table keeps only in-frame clones and is missing some. Altogether some 1,100,000 clones are present, around 82% being singletons, with the ten largest covering roughly 0.56%. The V and J ends lost 4 bases and 1 base respectively, with 11 bases between them. The germline V gene has CDR1 SGHRS and CDR2 YFSETQ. This CDR3 has 14 residues. With respect to this clone: Its matching antigen is unknown.

J is TRBJ1-1 and V is TRBV5-1; D call uncertain. This TCR derives from a man between 18 and 29 years old in good health. Some clones in this sample may be carry-over from other donors' samples. The source material was memory CD4+ T cells from PBMCs. This sample's subset: CD45RA-negative fraction. CDR3 amino acids: CASSPAAGNTEAFF. CDR3 sequence (DNA): TGCGCCAGCAGCCCGGCGGCGGGGAACACTGAAGCTTTCTTT.